Detailed here is one TCR beta chain. These data come from a study of control samples from healthy donors and cancer patients. Germline V gives CDR1 KGHSH, CDR2 LQKENI. V was shortened by 8 bases and J by 1 base, with 17 bases between the two germline ends. There are 16 residues in the CDR3. The protocol was immunoSEQ multiplex PCR, while the TCRdb copy is restricted to in-frame clones and leaves out a portion. The table lists about 85,000 clones, less than 90% of them singletons, with about 7.6% in the top ten. The chain recombines TRBV18 with TRBJ2-2; D is undetermined. Sequencing used blood. This sequence was found in a woman in her sixties or seventies in good health. CDR3 loop: CASPRIGGWNTGELFF. In nucleotides, the CDR3 is TGTGCCAGCCCTAGGATCGGTGGCTGGAACACCGGGGAGCTGTTTTTT. The full variable domain, with the rest looked up from reference TRBV18 and TRBJ2-2, is NAGVMQNPRHLVRRRGQEARLRCSPMKGHSHVYWYRQLPEEGLKFMVYLQKENIIDESGMPKERFSAEFPKEGPSILRIQQVVRGDSAAYFCASPRIGGWNTGELFFGEGSRLTVL.